This T cell receptor beta chain came from a study of regulatory dendritic cells for organ transplantation (dated by TCRdb to 2015 to 2018). For the wider study: To make regulatory dendritic cells, monocytes were cultured with vitamin D3 on days 0 and 4 and with IL-10 on day 4. On day 6, LPS was added to the DC cultures so that the response of the DCs to a potent maturation-inducing agent could be evaluated. Sorted naive and memory CD4+ and CD8+ T cells had their TCRbeta repertoires sequenced both before and after allostimulation with either regulatory or mature dendritic cells. General conclusions and limits of the study: Among the resting subsets, memory CD8+ T cells contained the most alloreactive TCR clonotypes. Naive CD4+ and CD8+ T cells showed highly diverse repertoires, whereas memory cells were less diverse and memory CD8+ cells were the most oligoclonal. Only two subjects were sequenced, and the authors noted considerable between-individual heterogeneity in the alloreactive memory CD8+ T cell pool. Expansion of memory CD8+ clones was induced by allostimulation in both subjects, but more limited expansion appeared to be induced by regulatory dendritic cells than by mature dendritic cells.

For this chain, trimming is 0 bases at the V end and 0 bases at the J end, and the number of junction bases without a gene match is 4. The germline V gene yields WSHSY for CDR1 and SAAADI for CDR2. Measured from the cysteine to the phenylalanine, the CDR3 is 17 residues long. This entry keeps only the CDR3 DNA: 51 bases, framed from base 1. A word on this clone: Its cognate antigen has yet to be identified. No per-base quality is available; no much larger clone lies one base away.

Sorted T cell subsets were CFSE-labeled and co-cultured for 5 days with allogeneic regulatory or mature dendritic cells at a 1:10 DC:T ratio. FACS was used to sort CD4+ or CD8+ cells into naive T cells, defined as CD45RA+, and memory T cells, defined as CD45RO+. The T cells used for TCR sequencing were obtained from two healthy control subjects. Genomic DNA was extracted with the Qiagen DNeasy Blood & Tissue Kit. A multiplexed two-step PCR with Vbeta-specific forward primers and Jbeta-specific reverse primers was used to amplify the TCRbeta CDR3 regions. TCRbeta libraries were sequenced on an Illumina instrument through the immunoSEQ service. The paper's processing steps were these. IMGT annotation was used to assign V, D and J genes, and synthetic CDR3 analogues were used to correct the counts for multiplex PCR bias. Repertoire clonality was computed in the immunoSEQ Analyzer as one minus normalized Shannon entropy. Fisher's exact test with Benjamini-Hochberg false discovery rate control was used to define clonal expansion, with two-tailed P<0.01. Sourced from immuneACCESS, this table was stored by TCRdb with only in-frame sequences that have V and J called. A share of the clones is absent; for the studies checked, an unresolved V gene accounts for under half, and the remainder has no known explanation. V and J calls and clone size are those listed in that table; D and trimming were worked out from the DNA. The sample includes more than 20,000 clones, with 65% to 90% observed a single time. Of the sample, roughly 0.26% falls within the top ten clones.

What was sequenced was naive CD4+ T cells from blood cultured with dendritic cells. Explained via the paper, the cell subset or site label denotes: CD45RA+ naive T cells. The chain employs TRBV10-2 and TRBJ2-5, and TRBD2 matches 10 of the central bases. The TCR comes from a human donor in good health. CDR3 sequence: CASSESSGGTYQETQYF. The DNA sequence is as follows: TGCGCCAGCAGTGAGTCTAGCGGGGGGACCTACCAAGAGACCCAGTACTTC.